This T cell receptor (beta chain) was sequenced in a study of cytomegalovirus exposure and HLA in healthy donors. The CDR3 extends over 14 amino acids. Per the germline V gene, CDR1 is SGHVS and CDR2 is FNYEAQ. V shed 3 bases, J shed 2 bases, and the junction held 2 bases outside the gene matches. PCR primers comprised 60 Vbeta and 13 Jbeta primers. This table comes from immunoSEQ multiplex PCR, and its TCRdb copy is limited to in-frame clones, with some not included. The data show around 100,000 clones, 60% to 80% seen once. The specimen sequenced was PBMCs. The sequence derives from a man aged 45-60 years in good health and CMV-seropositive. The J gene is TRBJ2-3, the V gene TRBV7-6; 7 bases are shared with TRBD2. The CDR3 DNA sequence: TGTGCCAGCAGCTTGGGGGGGTTCACAGATACGCAGTATTTT. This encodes CASSLGGFTDTQYF.